This T cell receptor beta chain appears in the sequencing data of a study of OX40 agonist ivuxolimab in advanced cancers. In the study overall: The drug used for patients, ivuxolimab, was an agonistic anti-OX40 (CD134) antibody. One hepatocellular carcinoma and a couple of cutaneous melanoma patients partially responded. Study-level results: Relative to CD4+ cells, CD8+ T cells on average had more expanded clones.

As to this clone: Its cognate antigen is unknown.

The germline CDR1 and CDR2 sequences are SEHNR and FQNEAQ (reference sequence). V dropped 1 base and J dropped 6 bases, with 14 bases sitting between them. This CDR3 spans 15 amino acids. Sequencing used immunoSEQ multiplex PCR; TCRdb keeps in-frame clones, though not all of them. This table holds tens of thousands of clones, around nine tenths found once. The rearrangement links TRBV7-9 to TRBJ2-3; maybe TRBD2 (5 bases). This clonotype was sampled from an adult with an advanced solid tumor such as melanoma, head and neck, liver or kidney cancer. The specimen comprised CD4+ or CD8+ T cells sorted from blood, sampled in a trial of the OX40 agonist ivuxolimab. The CDR3 DNA sequence: TGTGCCAGCAGCTTAGGCAGCTTTAGGGAGGATACGCAGTATTTT. It yields the protein CASSLGSFREDTQYF. Using reference TRBV7-9 and TRBJ2-3 for the parts outside the CDR3, the full variable domain is DTGVSQNPRHKITKRGQNVTFRCDPISEHNRLYWYRQTLGQGPEFLTYFQNEAQLEKSRLLSDRFSAERPKGSFSTLEIQRTEQGDSAMYLCASSLGSFREDTQYFGPGTRLTVL.